This record looks at one T cell receptor (beta chain) sequence and its context. Repertoires were generated with immunoSEQ multiplex PCR, while TCRdb's copy carries only in-frame clones and drops some. Of around 1.9 million clones listed, roughly 91% are singletons. This sample stems from a study of shared clonotypes between healthy human individuals. This CDR3 has 16 residues. Trimming took 3 bases from V and 1 from J, leaving 17 bases between them. The germline gives CDR1 SGDLS, CDR2 YYNGEE. Naive CD8 cells comprised CD45RO-negative, CCR7-positively selected cells, excluding terminally differentiated effector memory CD45RA+ cells.

The gene calls are TRBV9 and TRBJ2-7; possibly TRBD1 for D (5 bases). This receptor was identified in a man aged 18 to 30 in good health. Some clones in this sample may be carry-over from other donors' samples. Sequencing input: naive CD8+ T cells from PBMCs. Here the CDR3 reads CASSDRNTDLSYEQYF. In DNA, the CDR3 is TGTGCCAGCAGCGACAGGAATACAGACCTTTCCTACGAGCAGTACTTC.